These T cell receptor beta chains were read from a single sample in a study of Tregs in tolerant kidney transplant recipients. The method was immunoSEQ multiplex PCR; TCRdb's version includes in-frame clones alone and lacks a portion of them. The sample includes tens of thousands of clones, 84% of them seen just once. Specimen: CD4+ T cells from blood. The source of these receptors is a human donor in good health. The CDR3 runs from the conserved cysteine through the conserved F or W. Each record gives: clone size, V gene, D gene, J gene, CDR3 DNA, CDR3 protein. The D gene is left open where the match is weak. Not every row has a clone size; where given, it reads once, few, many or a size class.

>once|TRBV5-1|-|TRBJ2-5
TGCGCCAGCAGCTCCCAACTAGGACCAGAAGAGACCCAGTACTTC
CASSSQLGPEETQYF
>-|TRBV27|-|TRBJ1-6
TGTGCCAGCACCATGATCGGGGTACAGGATGGGATCTATAATTCACCCCTCCACTTT
CASTMIGVQDGIYNSPLHF
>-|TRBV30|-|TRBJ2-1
TGTGCCTGGGCACCCCGAGAGGAGGGCCGAAGGAATGAGCAGTTCTTC
CAWAPREEGRRNEQFF
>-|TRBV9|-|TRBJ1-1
TGTGCCAGCAGCGTGAGGCTGGCGGGGACTGAAGCTTTCTTT
CASSVRLAGTEAFF
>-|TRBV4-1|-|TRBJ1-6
TGCGCCAGCAGCCAAGGGCAGGCCAATTCACCCCTCCACTTT
CASSQGQANSPLHF
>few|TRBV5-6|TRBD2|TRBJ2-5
TGTGCCAGCAGCTCAGCGGGGGGCATAGAGACCCAGTACTTC
CASSSAGGIETQYF
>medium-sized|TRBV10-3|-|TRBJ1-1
TGTGCCTCGACTAATGAGGACAAAGGGAACACTGAAGCTTTCTTT
CASTNEDKGNTEAFF
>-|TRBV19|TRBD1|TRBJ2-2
TGTGCCAGTAGCATTAGGGTGGACAGGGGAAACGGGGAGCTGTTTTTT
CASSIRVDRGNGELFF
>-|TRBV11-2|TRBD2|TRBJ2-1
TGTGCCAGCAGGCGATTAGCGGGCTCCCTCAATGAGCAGTTCTTC
CASRRLAGSLNEQFF
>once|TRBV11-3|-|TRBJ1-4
TGTGCCAGCAGCTTAGCCAGGACGGCTAATGAAAAACTGTTTTTT
CASSLARTANEKLFF
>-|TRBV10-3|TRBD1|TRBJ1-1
TGTGCCATCAGTGAGTCGACAGGGGTGAACACTGAAGCTTTCTTT
CAISESTGVNTEAFF
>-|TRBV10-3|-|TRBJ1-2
TGTGCCATCAGAACACAGGGAGAGGATGGCTACACCTTC
CAIRTQGEDGYTF
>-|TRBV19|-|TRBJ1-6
TGTGCCAGTGGGAGGGAGTCCTATAATTCACCCCTCCACTTT
CASGRESYNSPLHF
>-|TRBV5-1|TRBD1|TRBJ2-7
TGCGCCAGCAGCCAAACAGGGGCCTACGAGCAGTACTTC
CASSQTGAYEQYF
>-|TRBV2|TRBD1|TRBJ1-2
TGTGCCAGCAGCGCGGACAGGGCGGCCTATGGCTACACCTTC
CASSADRAAYGYTF
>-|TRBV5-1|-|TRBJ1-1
TGCGCCAGCAGCTTGGGTGGCAGGGAATACACTGAAGCTTTCTTT
CASSLGGREYTEAFF
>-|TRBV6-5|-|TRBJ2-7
TGTGCCAGCAGTTACTCGATGGTCGGTAGCTGGGAGCAGTACTTC
CASSYSMVGSWEQYF
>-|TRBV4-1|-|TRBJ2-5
TGCGCCAGCAGCCAATCTAGTACGGGAGAGACCCAGTACTTC
CASSQSSTGETQYF
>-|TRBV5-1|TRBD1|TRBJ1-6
TGCGCCAGCAGAGGACAGGGTAATTCACCCCTCCACTTT
CASRGQGNSPLHF
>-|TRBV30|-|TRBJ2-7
TGTGCCTGGACCCTCCGGGCCCCCGGGGACGAGCAGTACTTC
CAWTLRAPGDEQYF
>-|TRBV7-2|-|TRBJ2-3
TGTGCCAGCAGCCCGGACGGCCGGTTCGTAGATACGCAGTATTTT
CASSPDGRFVDTQYF
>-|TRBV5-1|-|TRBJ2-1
TGCGCCAGCAGCTTGACCCCGCGAGTTACAGAGTACAATGAGCAGTTCTTC
CASSLTPRVTEYNEQFF
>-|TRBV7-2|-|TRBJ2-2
TGTGCCAGCAGCCCAGGGCCGGCCGGGGAGCTGTTTTTT
CASSPGPAGELFF